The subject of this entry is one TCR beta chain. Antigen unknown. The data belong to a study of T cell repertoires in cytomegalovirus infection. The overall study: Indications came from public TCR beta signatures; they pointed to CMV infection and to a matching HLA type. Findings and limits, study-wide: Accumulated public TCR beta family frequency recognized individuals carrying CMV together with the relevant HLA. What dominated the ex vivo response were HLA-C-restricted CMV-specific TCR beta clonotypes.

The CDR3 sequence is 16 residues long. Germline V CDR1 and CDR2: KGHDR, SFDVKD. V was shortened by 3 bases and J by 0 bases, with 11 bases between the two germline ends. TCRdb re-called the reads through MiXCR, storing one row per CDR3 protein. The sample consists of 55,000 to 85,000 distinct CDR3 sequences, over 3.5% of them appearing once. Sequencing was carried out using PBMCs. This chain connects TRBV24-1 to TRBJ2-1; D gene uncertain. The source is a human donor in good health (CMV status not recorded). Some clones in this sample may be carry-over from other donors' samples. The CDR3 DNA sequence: TGTGCCACCAGTGATCCCGGACCAAGCTCCTACAATGAGCAGTTCTTC. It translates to CATSDPGPSSYNEQFF.